The 4 T cell receptor beta chains below all came from one sample that was sequenced in a study of T cells in tumors after PD-1 blockade. This table comes from immunoSEQ multiplex PCR, and its TCRdb copy is limited to in-frame clones, with some not included. The sample has thousands of clones; approximately 70% are singletons. This specimen was tumor tissue, taken before anti-PD-1 treatment. The receptor set was obtained from a human donor with basal cell carcinoma.

The genes are TRBV24-1 and TRBJ2-2, with TRBD1 matching 10 bases. The J segment lost 6 bases and the V segment lost 2 bases, leaving 5 bases of the junction unmatched. From germline, CDR1 is KGHDR and CDR2 SFDVKD. The CDR3 has 16 residues. The CDR3 here is CATSDSSGTGAGELFF. Here the CDR3 DNA reads TGTGCCACCAGTGATTCCTCCGGGACAGGGGCCGGGGAGCTGTTTTTT.

J is TRBJ2-2 and V is TRBV6-5; D unresolved. The CDR3 spans 12 residues. V dropped 6 bases and J dropped 8 bases, with 10 bases sitting between them. CDR1 is MNHEY and CDR2 is SVGAGI in the germline V gene. The CDR3 nucleotides read TGTGCCAGCAGCGGAAGAATAGGGGAGCTGTTTTTT. Translating it yields CASSGRIGELFF.

The rearrangement links TRBV30 to TRBJ1-6; no definite D call. V was cut by 2 bases and J by 7 bases, with 15 bases left in between. The germline V gene encodes CDR1 GTSNPN and CDR2 SVGIG (reference sequence). CDR3 length equals 15 residues. CDR3 nucleotides: TGTGCCTGGAGTTTAAGGGAAAGATTAAATTCACCCCTCCACTTT. It specifies CAWSLRERLNSPLHF.

This clone showed up just a few times. The chain uses TRBV3-1 (or the pseudogene TRBV3-2) and TRBJ2-7, with D possibly being TRBD2 (6 bases). Trimming left V 3 bases short and J 4 bases short, with 10 bases between. This CDR3 has 13 residues. CDR1 and CDR2 (germline): LGHDT, YNNKEL (reference sequence). CDR3 DNA sequence: TGTGCCAGCAGCCAGCGGGGCAGTTACGAGCAGTACTTC. As protein: CASSQRGSYEQYF.